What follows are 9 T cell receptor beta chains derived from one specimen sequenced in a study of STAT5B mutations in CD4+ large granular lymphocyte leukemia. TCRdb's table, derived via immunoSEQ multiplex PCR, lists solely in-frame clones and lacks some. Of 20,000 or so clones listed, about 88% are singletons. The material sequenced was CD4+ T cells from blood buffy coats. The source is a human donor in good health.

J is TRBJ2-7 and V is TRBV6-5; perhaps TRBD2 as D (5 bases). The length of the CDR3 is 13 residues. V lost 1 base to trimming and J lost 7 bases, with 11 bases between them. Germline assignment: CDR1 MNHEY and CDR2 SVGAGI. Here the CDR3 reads CASSYFFRGEQYF. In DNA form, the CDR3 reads TGTGCCAGCAGTTACTTCTTCCGCGGGGAGCAGTACTTC.

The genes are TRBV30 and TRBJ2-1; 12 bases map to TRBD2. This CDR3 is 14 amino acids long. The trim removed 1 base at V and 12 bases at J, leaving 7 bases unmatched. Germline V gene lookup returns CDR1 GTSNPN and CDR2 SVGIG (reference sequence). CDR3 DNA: TGTGCCTGGAGTGCAACTAGCGGGGGGCGTATGCAGTTCTTC. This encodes CAWSATSGGRMQFF.

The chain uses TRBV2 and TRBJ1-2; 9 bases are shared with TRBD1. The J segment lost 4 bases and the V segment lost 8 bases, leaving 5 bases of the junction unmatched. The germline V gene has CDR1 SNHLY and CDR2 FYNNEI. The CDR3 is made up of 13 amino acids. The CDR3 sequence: CASRGQGSYGYTF. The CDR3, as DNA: TGTGCCAGCCGAGGACAGGGGAGCTATGGCTACACCTTC.

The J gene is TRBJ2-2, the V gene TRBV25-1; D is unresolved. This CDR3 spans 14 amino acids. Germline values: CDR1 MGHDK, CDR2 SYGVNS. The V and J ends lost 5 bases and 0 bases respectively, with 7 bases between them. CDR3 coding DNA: TGTGCCAGCAGTAGGGCCACGAACACCGGGGAGCTGTTTTTT. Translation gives CASSRATNTGELFF.

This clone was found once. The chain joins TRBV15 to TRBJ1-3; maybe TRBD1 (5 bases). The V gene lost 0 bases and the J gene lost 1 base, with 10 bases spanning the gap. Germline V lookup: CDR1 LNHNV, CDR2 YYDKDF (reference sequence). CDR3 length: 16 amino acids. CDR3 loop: CATSRDQGASGNTIYF. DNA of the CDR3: TGTGCCACCAGCAGAGATCAAGGGGCGTCTGGAAACACCATATATTTT.

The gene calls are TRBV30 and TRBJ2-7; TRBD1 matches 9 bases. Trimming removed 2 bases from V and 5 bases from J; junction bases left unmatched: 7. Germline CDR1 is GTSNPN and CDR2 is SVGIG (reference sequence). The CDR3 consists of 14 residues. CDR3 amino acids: CAWSTGTGLHEQYF. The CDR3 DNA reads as TGTGCCTGGAGTACCGGGACAGGGTTACACGAGCAGTACTTC.

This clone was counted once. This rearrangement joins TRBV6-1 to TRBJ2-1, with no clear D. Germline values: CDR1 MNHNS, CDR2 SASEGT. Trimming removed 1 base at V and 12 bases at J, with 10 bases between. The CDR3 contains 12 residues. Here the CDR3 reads CASSEVLNRQFF. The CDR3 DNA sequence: TGTGCCAGCAGTGAAGTTCTGAATCGGCAGTTCTTC.

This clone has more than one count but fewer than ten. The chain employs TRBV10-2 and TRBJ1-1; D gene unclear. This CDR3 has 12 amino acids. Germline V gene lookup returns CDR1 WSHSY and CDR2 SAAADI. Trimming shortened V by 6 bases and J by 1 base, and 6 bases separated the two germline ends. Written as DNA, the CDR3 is TGCGCCAGCAGGGTCGGGAACACTGAAGCTTTCTTT. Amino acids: CASRVGNTEAFF.

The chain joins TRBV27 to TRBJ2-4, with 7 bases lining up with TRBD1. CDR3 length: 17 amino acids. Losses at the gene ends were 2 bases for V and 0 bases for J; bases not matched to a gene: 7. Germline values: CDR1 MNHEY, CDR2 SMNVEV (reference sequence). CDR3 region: CASSLPDRVLAKNIQYF. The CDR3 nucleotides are TGTGCCAGCAGTTTACCCGACAGGGTGCTAGCCAAAAACATTCAGTACTTC.